The entry below describes one T cell receptor beta chain. The sample holds many counts of this clonotype. It has no known antigen specificity. Per-nucleotide qualities are absent, and no much larger clonotype sits a single base away. The library came from 5' RACE. This sample was sequenced with an Illumina HiSeq 2000. A universal primer binding site was introduced by template switching, and a unique molecular identifier was present in the final cDNA, enabling accurate counting of TCR cDNA molecules. First-strand cDNA for TCR alpha and beta chains was synthesized from specific primers in the conserved constant-segment region. To control for contamination, every cDNA library was double barcoded, receiving both a SMART-Mk sample barcode and Illumina barcodes. TruSeq adapter sequences and Illumina sample barcodes were added in two successive PCR steps. The Illumina HiSeq platform was used with custom primers to sequence TCR alpha and beta cDNA libraries. In the source study's methods: MiGEC processed the raw reads to extract unique molecular identifiers, while MiXCR was used to determine the CDR3 positions. For each individual, recombination models were inferred using an EM algorithm with the repgenHMM and IGoR tools. The analysis of shared clonotypes was done with the tcR package in R, with sharing normalized by the product of cloneset sizes. Out-of-frame nonproductive sequences were analyzed to study raw recombination free of thymic and clonal selection effects. The raw public reads went through TCRdb reprocessing: fastp at Q25, MiXCR clone calling, in-frame beta chains kept. All rows with the same CDR3 protein become a single entry with the most common DNA and genes. TCRdb's processing, not the authors', yielded these V and J calls. The sample data list about 900,000 distinct CDR3 sequences, and roughly an eighth of these were observed just once. The biggest ten clones account for roughly 1.6% of the sample.

Every donor was a healthy Caucasian. The twin cohort consisted of three pairs of female monozygotic twins, all aged roughly 18 to 30 years. Peripheral blood mononuclear cells were used as the source from which RNA for TCR libraries was isolated. The data derive from a study of identical twins (dated by TCRdb to about 2016). Background for the entire study: TCR alpha and beta repertoires from monozygotic twins, unrelated adults of various ages and cord blood were deep-sequenced to test whether fetal clonotypes persist. To rule out contamination, the twin experiments were replicated at different times with different library preparation protocols.

What the study reported, not specific to this receptor: Out-of-frame TCR alpha sequences shared between twins showed an excess of low generation-probability sequences compared with coincidental sharing between unrelated individuals. Invariant T cells such as MAIT and iNKT could partly confound zero-insertion analyses, though diverse VJ usage argued against this for most clonotypes. Fewer insertions were carried by abundant cord blood beta clonotypes, a similar but weaker trend appeared in young adult naive repertoires, and no such trend appeared in memory repertoires. Because the same donors could not be followed over many years, conclusions were based on cross-sectional statistical analysis. In monozygotic twins, out-of-frame TCR alpha sharing was systematically underestimated by recombination models, although the models agreed with sharing between unrelated individuals. The excess sharing between twins in beta out-of-frame sequences was weaker because fewer shared sequences reduced the signal-to-noise ratio.

The data were also submitted as part of a second study, on yellow fever vaccine responses in identical twins. As the second publication notes: According to the authors, in identical twins the way T cells responded to vaccination appeared partly convergent and partly personalized. In the study, vaccine-responding T cell clones were precisely tracked in identical twins.

The clonotype originates from a woman under 30 in good health. The specimen was PBMCs.

The CDR3 region has the sequence CASSVRLAGGSSYNEQFF. The DNA sequence is TGTGCCAGCAGCGTACGGCTAGCGGGGGGAAGCTCCTACAATGAGCAGTTCTTC. The V and J genes are TRBV9 and TRBJ2-1; 11 bases in between match TRBD2. V and J are trimmed by 1 base and 0 bases, and the gene matches miss 6 bases of the junction. Taken from cysteine to phenylalanine, the CDR3 has 18 residues. The read is trimmed to its CDR3 DNA, 54 bases read in frame from base 1. CDR1 and CDR2 are read off the germline V gene as SGDLS and YYNGEE. When the CDR3 is completed using the reference TRBV9 and TRBJ2-1 genes on either side, the full variable domain is DSGVTQTPKHLITATGQRVTLRCSPRSGDLSVYWYQQSLDQGLQFLIQYYNGEERAKGNILERFSAQQFPDLHSELNLSSLELGDSALYFCASSVRLAGGSSYNEQFFGPGTRLTVL.